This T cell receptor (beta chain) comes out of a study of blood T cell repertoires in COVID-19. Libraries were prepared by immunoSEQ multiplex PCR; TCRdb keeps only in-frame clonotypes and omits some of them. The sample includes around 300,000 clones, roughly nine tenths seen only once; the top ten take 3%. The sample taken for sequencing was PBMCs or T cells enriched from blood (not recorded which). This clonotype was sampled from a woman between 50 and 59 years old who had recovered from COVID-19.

The CDR3 sequence is CASSQAFVGRGNQPQHF. In DNA form, the CDR3 reads TGTGCCAGCAGCCAAGCCTTTGTGGGCCGTGGCAATCAGCCCCAGCATTTT. The chain has TRBV3-1 (or the pseudogene TRBV3-2) and TRBJ1-5; D gene ambiguous. Germline V gives CDR1 LGHDT, CDR2 YNNKEL (reference sequence). The CDR3 is 17 amino acids. The V end lost 1 base, the J end lost 2 bases, and 15 bases lay between the germline ends.